This T cell receptor (beta chain) was captured in a study of shared T cell receptors in the human thymus. Libraries were prepared by immunoSEQ multiplex PCR; TCRdb keeps only in-frame clonotypes and omits some of them. The data show some 660,000 clones, with around 87% seen just once and roughly 0.0089% held by the top ten. The V and J ends lost 7 bases and 7 bases respectively, with 16 bases between them. Germline values: CDR1 LNHDA, CDR2 SQIVND (reference sequence). The CDR3 totals 13 residues. The same data also contributed to another study, on human thymus T cells. From that report: Resections that were taken during corrective heart surgery supplied the thymus tissue. Thymic as well as blood repertoires seemed to favor certain V and J genes unevenly. Reports from related research described highly overlapping thymic repertoires among unrelated individuals.

The material sequenced was thymocytes. The clonotype was recovered from a boy in the first two years of life with a congenital heart defect. The rearrangement links TRBV19 to TRBJ1-1; D possibly corresponds to TRBD1 (5 bases). CDR3 sequence (DNA): TGTGCCAGTACCAACGACAGATACGATGAAGCTTTCTTT. Its translation is CASTNDRYDEAFF.